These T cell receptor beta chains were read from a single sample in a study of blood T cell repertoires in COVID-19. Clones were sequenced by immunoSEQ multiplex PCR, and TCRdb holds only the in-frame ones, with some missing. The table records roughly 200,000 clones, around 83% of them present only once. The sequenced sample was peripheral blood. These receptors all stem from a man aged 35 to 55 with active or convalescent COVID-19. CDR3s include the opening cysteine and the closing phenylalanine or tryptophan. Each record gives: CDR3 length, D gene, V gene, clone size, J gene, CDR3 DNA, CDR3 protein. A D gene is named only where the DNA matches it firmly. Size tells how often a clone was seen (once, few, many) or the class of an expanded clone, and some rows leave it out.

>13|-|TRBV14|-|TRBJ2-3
TGTGCCAGCAGGGCACAGGGCGAAGATACGCAGTATTTT
CASRAQGEDTQYF
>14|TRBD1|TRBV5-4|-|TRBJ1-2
TGTGCCAGCAGCTTGGAAGACAGGGGGCGAGGCTACACCTTC
CASSLEDRGRGYTF
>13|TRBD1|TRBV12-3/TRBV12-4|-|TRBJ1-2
TGTGCCAGCAGTACCGGGACAGGGGTCGGCTACACCTTC
CASSTGTGVGYTF
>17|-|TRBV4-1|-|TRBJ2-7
TGCGCCAGCAGCCAAGAATCAGCGGGCCTCGGCCCCTCCGAGCAGTACTTC
CASSQESAGLGPSEQYF
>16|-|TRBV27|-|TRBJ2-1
TGTGCCAGCAGAATCTCGGACGGGGAGTACTACAATGAGCAGTTCTTC
CASRISDGEYYNEQFF
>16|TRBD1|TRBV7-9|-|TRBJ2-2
TGTGCCAGCAGCTTAGTGTTGGGACAGGGAACCGGGGAGCTGTTTTTT
CASSLVLGQGTGELFF
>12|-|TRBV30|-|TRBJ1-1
TGTGCCTGGGGCAACCGGGGGGCTGAAGCTTTCTTT
CAWGNRGAEAFF
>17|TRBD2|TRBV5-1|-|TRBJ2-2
TGCGCCAGCAGCTTGGGCGGTATAGCGGGAGGAGCTATTGAGCTGTTTTTT
CASSLGGIAGGAIELFF
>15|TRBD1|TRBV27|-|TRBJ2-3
TGTGCCAGCAGCCAGGGGGTTTCGACCACAGATACGCAGTATTTT
CASSQGVSTTDTQYF
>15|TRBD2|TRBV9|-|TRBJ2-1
TGTGCCAGCAGCGTATGGGCTAGCGGGGGGAATGAGCAGTTCTTC
CASSVWASGGNEQFF
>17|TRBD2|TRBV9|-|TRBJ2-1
TGTGCCAGCAGCGTAGCCCTGACTAGCGGGGGGGCAAATGAGCAGTTCTTC
CASSVALTSGGANEQFF
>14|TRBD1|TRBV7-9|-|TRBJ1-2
TGTGCCAGCAGCTTAGAAGGGGGCAACTATGGCTACACCTTC
CASSLEGGNYGYTF
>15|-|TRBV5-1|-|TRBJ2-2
TGCGCCAGCAGCTTGGTTGCGGGACCCACCGGGGAGCTGTTTTTT
CASSLVAGPTGELFF
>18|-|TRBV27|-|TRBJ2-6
TGTGCCAGCAGCTCGAAGACAGACGCGATCTCTGGGGCCAACGTCCTGACTTTC
CASSSKTDAISGANVLTF
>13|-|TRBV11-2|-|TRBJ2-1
TGTGCCAGCAGCAGCGATCTGGGTGGTGAGCAGTTCTTC
CASSSDLGGEQFF
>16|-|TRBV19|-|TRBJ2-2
TGTGCCAGTAGGCAACCACGGCTAGCGAACACCGGGGAGCTGTTTTTT
CASRQPRLANTGELFF
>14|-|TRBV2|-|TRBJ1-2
TGTGCCAGCAGTGCTGACGCGGGAAGTGAAGGCTACACCTTC
CASSADAGSEGYTF
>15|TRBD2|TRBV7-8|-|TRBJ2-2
TGTGCCAGCAACCCGAGCGGGGCGAACACCGGGGAGCTGTTTTTT
CASNPSGANTGELFF
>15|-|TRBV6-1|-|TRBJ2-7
TGTGCCAGCAGTGATTCACCGGGACAAACCTACGAGCAGTACTTC
CASSDSPGQTYEQYF
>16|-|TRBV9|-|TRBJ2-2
TGTGCCAGCAGCGTTCAAGTCGAGATCCTCGCCGGGGAGCTGTTTTTT
CASSVQVEILAGELFF
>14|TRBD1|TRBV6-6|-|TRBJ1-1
TGTGCCAGCAGTAACCGACAGGGAGGCACTGAAGCTTTCTTT
CASSNRQGGTEAFF
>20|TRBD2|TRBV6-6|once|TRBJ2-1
TGTGCCAGCAGTCCTTTCCCCGGGACTAGCGGTAAAAGCTCCTACAATGAGCAGTTCTTC
CASSPFPGTSGKSSYNEQFF